The next 24 T cell receptor beta chains were all read from a single sample in a study of identical twins. Each CDR3 protein gets one entry after TCRdb re-called the 5' RACE reads with MiXCR. The sample contains about 530,000 distinct CDR3 sequences, 20% to 25% of which appear only once. These data were also filed under a second study, of yellow fever vaccine responses in identical twins.

Source material: CD4+ T cells sorted from blood. All receptors come from a woman under 30 in good health.

A few counts support this clonotype. The CDR3 DNA reads TGCGCCAGCAGCTTAGGTTACACCGGAAACACCGGGGAGCTGTTTTTT. Amino acid sequence: CASSLGYTGNTGELFF. The J gene is TRBJ2-2, the V gene TRBV5-1; D gene uncertain. V gave up 2 bases and J gave up 2 bases, with 13 bases separating them. There are 16 residues in the CDR3. Looked up from germline, CDR1 is SGHRS and CDR2 is YFSETQ.

This chain connects TRBV5-1 to TRBJ2-6; TRBD1 aligns across 10 bases. The CDR3 runs to 19 residues. Germline CDR1 is SGHRS and CDR2 is YFSETQ. The trim removed 3 bases at V and 4 bases at J, leaving 13 bases unmatched. This CDR3 is CASSSLGQGGLSGANVLTF. Written as DNA, the CDR3 is TGCGCCAGCAGCTCCCTAGGACAGGGGGGGTTATCCGGGGCCAACGTCCTGACTTTC. Combining the CDR3 with reference TRBV5-1 and TRBJ2-6 gives the whole variable domain KAGVTQTPRYLIKTRGQQVTLSCSPISGHRSVSWYQQTPGQGLQFLFEYFSETQRNKGNFPGRFSGRQFSNSRSEMNVSTLELGDSALYLCASSSLGQGGLSGANVLTFGAGSRLTVL.

This clonotype appeared a few times. V usage is TRBV3-1 and J usage is TRBJ1-6, with 9 positions matching TRBD1. Germline V lookup: CDR1 LGHDT, CDR2 YNNKEL (reference sequence). This CDR3 region has 14 residues. J gave up 11 bases and V 3 bases, and 5 bases lay outside the gene matches. Written as DNA, the CDR3 is TGTGCCAGCAGCCAGGGGACAGGGAGAACACCCCTCCACTTT. Translated: CASSQGTGRTPLHF.

This clonotype has a handful of counts. The chain links TRBV10-2 to TRBJ2-7, with 11 bases lining up with TRBD2. From germline, CDR1 is WSHSY and CDR2 SAAADI. J was trimmed by 5 bases and V by 8 bases; bases with no gene match: 17. The CDR3 is made up of 17 amino acids. Written as DNA, the CDR3 is TGCGCCAGCGGTTCCCCGACAATAGCGGGAGGGCCCCACGAGCAGTACTTC. It is translated as CASGSPTIAGGPHEQYF.

The sample holds a few counts of this clonotype. The rearrangement links TRBV18 to TRBJ1-2; 7 bases fit TRBD1. The CDR3 is 17 amino acids. V was pared by 2 bases and J by 4 bases, with 13 bases of the junction left unmatched. Looked up from germline, CDR1 is KGHSH and CDR2 is LQKENI. The CDR3 protein is CASSPSPSDRQLYGYTF. The CDR3, as DNA: TGTGCCAGCTCACCAAGTCCCTCGGACAGGCAACTCTATGGCTACACCTTC.

The V call is TRBV20-1, the J call TRBJ2-1; D not resolved. CDR1 is DFQATT, CDR2 SNEGSKA, per germline (reference sequence). The CDR3 sequence is 14 residues long. V lost 1 base to trimming and J lost 7 bases, with 14 bases between them. The DNA for the CDR3 is TGCAGTGCTAGAGGGTTAGCATCCTTTAATGAGCAGTTCTTC. Its protein product is CSARGLASFNEQFF.

The V and J genes are TRBV10-2 and TRBJ1-1, with TRBD1 as a possible D gene (5 bases). V lost 0 bases, J lost 11 bases, and 22 bases lay in between. This CDR3 comprises 16 residues. CDR1 is WSHSY, CDR2 SAAADI, per germline. CDR3 nucleotides: TGCGCCAGCAGTGAGTCGACTCTGGGACCGACCCTAGGCGCTTTCTTT. It encodes CASSESTLGPTLGAFF.

The chain uses TRBV5-1 and TRBJ2-3; 9 nucleotides line up with TRBD2. Germline V CDR1 and CDR2: SGHRS, YFSETQ. The CDR3 consists of 16 residues. V lost 1 base to trimming and J lost 5 bases; unmatched junction nucleotides: 8. CDR3 sequence (DNA): TGCGCCAGCAGCTTGATAGGCGGGGGGGTTCAAGATACGCAGTATTTT. Translated: CASSLIGGGVQDTQYF.

This clonotype has more than one count but fewer than ten. This rearrangement joins TRBV7-7 to TRBJ2-1; D perhaps matches TRBD2 (7 bases). Trimming took off 3 bases at V and 5 bases at J, with 14 bases between the two ends. Germline V gene data show CDR1 as SSHAT and CDR2 as FNYEAQ (reference sequence). The CDR3 has 15 residues. The CDR3 is CASSFFAGADNEQFF. The CDR3 DNA follows: TGTGCCAGCAGCTTTTTCGCGGGGGCGGACAATGAGCAGTTCTTC.

This clonotype was detected only a few times. The genes are TRBV7-8 and TRBJ2-1; 11 nucleotides match TRBD2. The CDR3 is 19 amino acids. With 0 bases clipped from V and 0 bases from J, the junction kept 7 bases outside the gene matches. CDR1 and CDR2 (germline): SGHVS, FQNEAQ. The CDR3 nucleotides read TGTGCCAGCAGCTTAGCCCCGGGACTAGCGGTGAGCTCCTACAATGAGCAGTTCTTC. Translating it yields CASSLAPGLAVSSYNEQFF. The entire variable domain, with the rest obtained from reference TRBV7-8 and TRBJ2-1, is as follows: GAGVSQSPRYKVAKRGQDVALRCDPISGHVSLFWYQQALGQGPEFLTYFQNEAQLDKSGLPSDRFFAERPEGSVSTLKIQRTQQEDSAVYLCASSLAPGLAVSSYNEQFFGPGTRLTVL.

This chain joins TRBV6-1 and TRBJ2-7; D is perhaps TRBD2 (5 bases). This CDR3 is built from 14 residues. Trimming cost V 9 bases and J 6 bases, with 21 bases left between them. Per the germline V gene, CDR1 is MNHNS and CDR2 is SASEGT. The CDR3 protein is CASRVGSSVTEQYF. In nucleotides, the CDR3 is TGTGCCAGTAGAGTTGGTAGTAGCGTTACCGAGCAGTACTTC.

This clonotype was found a few times. V usage is TRBV6-6 and J usage is TRBJ2-3; D tentatively fits TRBD1 or TRBD2 (5 bases each). This CDR3 has 13 residues. The germline CDR1 and CDR2 sequences are MNHNY and SVGAGI (reference sequence). V lost 7 bases to trimming and J lost 2 bases, with 10 bases between them. The DNA of the CDR3 is TGTGCCAGCAAGGGACGTTCCACAGATACGCAGTATTTT. Translating it yields CASKGRSTDTQYF.

There are a few counts of this clonotype. The CDR3 loop reads CASSSPPGSGEKLFF. The CDR3 DNA follows: TGTGCCAGCAGTTCACCGCCAGGGTCGGGTGAAAAACTGTTTTTT. This rearrangement joins TRBV6-5 to TRBJ1-4, with D possibly being TRBD1 (5 bases). Germline V gives CDR1 MNHEY, CDR2 SVGAGI. This CDR3 has 15 amino acids. The V and J ends lost 4 bases and 7 bases respectively, with 16 bases between them.

This clonotype has just a few counts. The chain has TRBV2 and TRBJ2-5; 8 nucleotides line up with TRBD2. CDR1 and CDR2 (germline): SNHLY, FYNNEI. V shed 3 bases, J shed 0 bases, and the junction held 12 bases outside the gene matches. The CDR3 length is 18 residues. In DNA form, the CDR3 reads TGTGCCAGCAGTGACCGGGGGACGCGGGGGGCTTACCAAGAGACCCAGTACTTC. Its protein is CASSDRGTRGAYQETQYF.

The chain is built from TRBV3-1 and TRBJ2-7; D not resolved. This CDR3 comprises 12 residues. With 0 bases removed from V and 7 bases from J, the gap between germline ends came to 7 bases. Germline V gene sequence: CDR1 LGHDT, CDR2 YNNKEL (reference sequence). The CDR3 loop is CASSQDPLEQYF. CDR3 coding DNA: TGTGCCAGCAGCCAAGATCCCCTAGAGCAGTACTTC.

This clonotype was found a few times. The chain joins TRBV5-1 to TRBJ2-2, with D perhaps matching TRBD2 (6 bases). The CDR3 loop spans 15 amino acids. Per the germline V gene, CDR1 is SGHRS and CDR2 is YFSETQ. With 1 base removed from V and 4 bases from J, the gap between germline ends came to 11 bases. For the CDR3, the DNA is TGCGCCAGCAGCTTGACTAGCAGCGGCACCGGGGAGCTGTTTTTT. It translates to CASSLTSSGTGELFF.

This clonotype was counted between two and nine times. This chain connects TRBV6-5 to TRBJ2-1, with TRBD2 as a possible D gene (5 bases). V gave up 6 bases and J gave up 5 bases, with 17 bases separating them. CDR3 length equals 15 residues. Looked up from germline, CDR1 is MNHEY and CDR2 is SVGAGI. The CDR3 DNA sequence: TGTGCCAGCAGATCCTCCGGGATAGGCGACAATGAGCAGTTCTTC. Translation gives CASRSSGIGDNEQFF.

This clonotype showed up just a few times. The V and J genes are TRBV6-5 and TRBJ1-4; 7 bases match TRBD1. V lost 2 bases, J lost 10 bases, and 10 bases stayed unmatched. CDR3 length: 15 residues. Germline CDR1 MNHEY, CDR2 SVGAGI. The CDR3 protein is CASSYPPTGRGKLFF. CDR3 bases: TGTGCCAGCAGTTACCCCCCGACAGGGAGGGGAAAACTGTTTTTT.

The gene calls are TRBV7-3 and TRBJ2-1, with 11 bases identical to TRBD2. Losses at the gene ends were 3 bases for V and 8 bases for J; bases not matched to a gene: 12. Germline CDR1 SGHTA, CDR2 FQGTGA. This CDR3 spans 17 amino acids. This CDR3 is CASSLEPGLAVTDEQFF. The CDR3 region has the DNA TGTGCCAGCAGCTTGGAGCCGGGACTAGCGGTCACCGATGAGCAGTTCTTC.

The chain is built from TRBV5-1 and TRBJ2-1; 9 nucleotides align to TRBD1. The CDR3 totals 20 residues. Germline V gives CDR1 SGHRS, CDR2 YFSETQ. V shed 0 bases and J 3 bases; nucleotides not matched to a gene: 16. DNA of the CDR3: TGCGCCAGCAGCTTGGGTCTCGGGACAGGGCTGCTGTCGGACTACAATGAGCAGTTCTTC. The encoded protein is CASSLGLGTGLLSDYNEQFF.

In its sample, this clonotype was seen a few times. This rearrangement joins TRBV3-1 to TRBJ2-1; 8 bases are shared with TRBD2. V trimming: 4 bases; J trimming: 5 bases; junction bases outside the gene matches: 10. Per germline, CDR1 LGHDT and CDR2 YNNKEL (reference sequence). The CDR3 runs 16 residues. The CDR3 DNA sequence: TGTGCCAGCAGCCCCCGGCGCGTGCGGGGGGACAATGAGCAGTTCTTC. It yields the protein CASSPRRVRGDNEQFF.

There are a few counts of this clonotype. J is TRBJ2-4 and V is TRBV28; TRBD1 might be the D (5 bases). Germline-derived CDR1 and CDR2 are MDHEN and SYDVKM. The V end lost 7 bases, the J end lost 3 bases, and 16 bases lay between the germline ends. The CDR3 totals 15 residues. CDR3 in amino acids: CASISQGAGKNIQYF. CDR3 bases: TGTGCCAGCATTAGCCAGGGTGCCGGCAAAAACATTCAGTACTTC.

V is TRBV4-1 and J is TRBJ1-1, with a weak D call TRBD1 (5 bases). The CDR3 has 16 residues. Germline V gives CDR1 MGHRA, CDR2 YSYEKL. Trimming took off 1 base at V and 10 bases at J, with 22 bases between the two ends. The CDR3 here is CASSQVFPQGGAGAFF. CDR3 in DNA: TGCGCCAGCAGCCAAGTTTTTCCGCAGGGAGGGGCTGGAGCTTTCTTT.

The CDR3 sequence is CASSLAYGPLAGLAYEQYF. DNA of the CDR3: TGTGCCAGCAGCTTGGCTTACGGACCCTTAGCGGGGCTGGCCTACGAGCAGTACTTC. The chain is built from TRBV5-4 and TRBJ2-7; 8 bases align to TRBD2. In germline, CDR1 is SGHNT, CDR2 YYREEE (reference sequence). V gave up 0 bases and J gave up 2 bases; unmatched junction bases: 16. The CDR3 has 19 residues.